The rows below give T cell receptor beta chains drawn from one sample of a study of identical twins. Via MiXCR, TCRdb re-called the 5' RACE reads, giving one row per CDR3 protein. The table shows fewer than 250,000 distinct CDR3 sequences, with 9.4% occurring only once. Specimen: memory (CD45RO+) T cells sorted from blood. The source is a woman aged 18-29 years in good health. Both conserved end residues are part of each CDR3.

V,J,CDR3
TRBV20-1,TRBJ2-3,CSATDREPDTQYF
TRBV7-9,TRBJ1-2,CASSHRTVNYGYTF
TRBV27,TRBJ1-2,CASSSRIDRVNYGYTF
TRBV27,TRBJ2-7,CASSLGRSQITYEQYF
TRBV7-7,TRBJ2-5,CASSQKTRTEETQYF
TRBV30,TRBJ2-4,CAWSGLLVKNIQYF
TRBV20-1,TRBJ2-3,CSASRASGGHSTDTQYF
TRBV5-1,TRBJ2-3,CASSSTRGGQDTQYF
TRBV16,TRBJ1-2,CASKGENNYGYTF
TRBV4-2,TRBJ2-1,CASSQTGGSFLNEQFF
TRBV4-2,TRBJ2-7,CASSQDSGSAYEHYF
TRBV27,TRBJ1-1,CASSLYTSGGTEAFF
TRBV6-2/TRBV6-3,TRBJ2-2,CASRHNRDRGISGELFF
TRBV20-1,TRBJ1-6,CSARAGTGMNNSPLHF
TRBV7-2,TRBJ1-5,CASSLALGDSQPQHF
TRBV29-1,TRBJ1-4,CSAVGVNEKLFF
TRBV20-1,TRBJ2-5,CSARPTSVGQETQYF
TRBV7-9,TRBJ1-4,CASSLDRTQLFF
TRBV2,TRBJ1-2,CASSRQGGYGYTF
TRBV12-3/TRBV12-4,TRBJ2-1,CASVALAGYNEQFF
TRBV20-1,TRBJ2-1,CSAYKTSGNYNEQFF
TRBV19,TRBJ2-1,CASTPGAGVSEQFF
TRBV12-3/TRBV12-4,TRBJ2-2,CASSQGGLVTGELFF
TRBV6-2/TRBV6-3,TRBJ2-5,CASQGKQETQYF
TRBV9,TRBJ2-7,CASSVSLGDRAGEQYF
TRBV7-2,TRBJ2-1,CASSSRGSSYNEQFF
TRBV20-1,TRBJ2-5,CSATRGQGAQETQYF
TRBV5-6,TRBJ1-2,CASSLAENYGYTF
TRBV6-2/TRBV6-3,TRBJ2-3,CASSLQSLSVTQYF
TRBV10-3,TRBJ2-5,CAISESIGLDGETQYF